This T cell receptor beta chain was sequenced in a study of shared clonotypes between healthy human individuals. Study results and limitations: Generally, naive subsets (rather than memory subsets) showed larger estimated richness. Rarefaction analysis demonstrated incomplete sorted-subset sequencing notwithstanding large depth. It was the non-shared clonotypes that had lower generation probabilities than clonotypes shared by all four donors.

Sequenced by immunoSEQ multiplex PCR; TCRdb stores in-frame clones only, minus some. This sample has about 600,000 clones, with approximately 97% found just once. Comments on this clone: Its target is not known.

The CDR3 length is 13 residues. CDR1 is MNHNS and CDR2 is SASEGT in the germline V gene. The V and J ends lost 4 bases and 6 bases respectively, with 11 bases between them. The donor population consisted of healthy HIV-negative adults with no recent acute infections or vaccinations. The sequenced sample was naive CD4+ T cells sorted from blood. Regarding subset: CD45RA+ positively selected. The sequence derives from a woman in her twenties or thirties in good health. The chain employs TRBV6-1 and TRBJ2-3; D remains ambiguous. The CDR3 DNA is TGTGCCAGCAGTGGGGCCCCCTGGGATACGCAGTATTTT. The encoded protein is CASSGAPWDTQYF.